This T cell receptor beta chain was sequenced in a study of beta chain features in type 1 diabetes. Study in general: The number of sorted cells examined across all samples was approximately 100 million.

Germline CDR1 reads MGHDK; CDR2 reads SYGVNS. V was trimmed by 2 bases and J by 1 base, leaving 14 bases between them. This CDR3 is built from 16 residues. Expressed TCRB transcripts were sequenced because the isolated RNA had all been reverse transcribed beforehand. It was found that naive, central memory and regulatory T cell samples averaged around 3.7 million reads. Sequenced by immunoSEQ multiplex PCR; TCRdb stores in-frame clones only, minus some. The sample includes under 250,000 clones, around 14% seen only once; the top ten take more than 0.02%. In regard to this clone: Its antigen is not known.

Findings and limits, study-wide: Still unanswered here is whether HLA type influences TCRB rearrangement. People with Type 1 diabetes carried modestly yet significantly shorter TCRB CDR3s in all four CD4+ subsets.

Sequencing was done on a sample of naive CD4+ T cells from blood. This TCR derives from a woman in her 40s in good health. The chain couples TRBV25-1 to TRBJ1-2; a possible D gene is TRBD1 (5 bases). CDR3 in amino acids: CASSEGLARDNYGYTF. Here the CDR3 DNA reads TGTGCCAGCAGTGAAGGTCTGGCCAGGGATAACTATGGCTACACCTTC.